Following are 31 T cell receptor beta chains from one sample sequenced in a study of blood T cells in healthy people across ages. Primers used in a second PCR of roughly 7 to 12 cycles were a sample-barcoded 5' primer and a J-beta primer mix. TCRdb redid the calling of the 5' RACE reads with MiXCR, one entry per CDR3 protein. The table has hundreds of thousands of distinct CDR3 sequences, about 62% seen once. Material for sequencing was blood. All receptors come from a young man in good health.

This clonotype was observed a few times. The V and J genes are TRBV10-3 and TRBJ2-1, with D hard to call. This CDR3 has 13 residues. The ends were cut back, 3 bases at V and 7 bases at J, with 10 bases in the middle. Germline CDR1 and CDR2: ENHRY and SYGVKD. The chain's CDR3 is CAISEAIVNEQFF. The CDR3 nucleotides are TGTGCCATCAGTGAAGCTATCGTGAATGAGCAGTTCTTC.

This chain connects TRBV14 to TRBJ2-3, with a tentative D call TRBD2 (5 bases). The CDR3 extends over 16 amino acids. V was clipped by 4 bases and J by 5 bases, with 19 bases between them. Germline loops: CDR1 SGHDN, CDR2 FVKESK. Here the CDR3 DNA reads TGTGCCAGCAGCCCGTATCTAGCCGCCTGGGGAGATACGCAGTATTTT. It translates to CASSPYLAAWGDTQYF.

The CDR3 region has the DNA TGTGCCAGCAGCCCCATAACCTCTGGGGCCAACGTCCTGACTTTC. Its translation is CASSPITSGANVLTF. This chain links TRBV7-3 with TRBJ2-6; the D is unclear. The CDR3 length is 15 residues. The ends were cut back, 5 bases at V and 0 bases at J, with 8 bases in the middle. The germline CDR1 and CDR2 sequences are SGHTA and FQGTGA.

In its sample, this clonotype ranks as medium-sized. The chain joins TRBV20-1 to TRBJ2-1; TRBD1 is a possible D gene (6 bases). The CDR3 runs to 14 residues. The V gene lost 2 bases and the J gene lost 9 bases, with 17 bases spanning the gap. Per the germline V gene, CDR1 is DFQATT and CDR2 is SNEGSKA (reference sequence). The CDR3 loop is CSARRDTEGSEQFF. DNA of the CDR3: TGCAGTGCTAGAAGGGACACCGAGGGTAGTGAGCAGTTCTTC.

The rearrangement links TRBV11-2 to TRBJ2-3; 7 bases are a match to TRBD2. Germline values: CDR1 SGHAT, CDR2 FQNNGV. This CDR3 region has 12 residues. J gave up 9 bases and V 4 bases, and 4 bases lay outside the gene matches. CDR3 DNA sequence: TGTGCCAGCAGCTCTAGCGGAGGGACGCAGTATTTT. Translating gives CASSSSGGTQYF.

The J gene is TRBJ2-1, the V gene TRBV3-1; D is unresolved. Germline V gives CDR1 LGHDT, CDR2 YNNKEL (reference sequence). The CDR3 runs 14 residues. V was cut by 5 bases and J by 6 bases, with 14 bases left in between. The CDR3 DNA sequence: TGTGCCAGCAGCGGAAATGTGGGCTCCAATGAGCAGTTCTTC. Protein product: CASSGNVGSNEQFF.

The chain combines TRBV12-3 or TRBV12-4 with TRBJ2-5; D possibly corresponds to TRBD2 (6 bases). The V end was cut by 1 base, the J end by 2 bases, with 17 bases between. The CDR3 has 17 residues. This CDR3 is CASSLDYPGRGQETQYF. The CDR3 coding sequence is TGTGCCAGCAGTTTAGATTATCCGGGACGGGGGCAAGAGACCCAGTACTTC.

Only a few counts were recorded for this clonotype. The rearrangement links TRBV7-2 to TRBJ2-7; TRBD2 might be the D (6 bases). The germline CDR1 and CDR2 sequences are SGHTA and FQGNSA. The CDR3 has 14 residues. The V gene lost 3 bases and the J gene lost 5 bases, with 14 bases spanning the gap. The CDR3 is CASSFGRLDNEQYF. In nucleotides, the CDR3 is TGTGCCAGCAGCTTCGGCCGACTAGATAACGAGCAGTACTTC.

The chain carries TRBV6-1 and TRBJ1-4; the D is unclear. V was pared by 6 bases and J by 0 bases, with 26 bases between. CDR3 length: 20 residues. The germline gives CDR1 MNHNS, CDR2 SASEGT. The CDR3 loop is CASSPGGVGPFFATNEKLFF. The CDR3 region has the DNA TGTGCCAGCAGCCCCGGAGGTGTTGGCCCTTTTTTTGCAACTAATGAAAAACTGTTTTTT.

The table lists this clonotype with a few counts. V gene TRBV5-1 combines with J gene TRBJ2-3; 11 bases match TRBD2. Losses at the gene ends were 4 bases for V and 4 bases for J; bases not matched to a gene: 8. The germline gives CDR1 SGHRS, CDR2 YFSETQ. The length of the CDR3 is 16 residues. This CDR3 is CASSPYTSGGPDTQYF. CDR3 bases: TGCGCCAGCAGCCCATACACTAGCGGGGGTCCAGATACGCAGTATTTT. Together with reference TRBV5-1 and TRBJ2-3, the CDR3 gives the full variable domain: KAGVTQTPRYLIKTRGQQVTLSCSPISGHRSVSWYQQTPGQGLQFLFEYFSETQRNKGNFPGRFSGRQFSNSRSEMNVSTLELGDSALYLCASSPYTSGGPDTQYFGPGTRLTVL.

This sequence joins TRBV7-2 and TRBJ2-7; D is undetermined. CDR3 length: 11 amino acids. V gave up 5 bases and J gave up 4 bases, with 6 bases separating them. CDR1 and CDR2 (germline): SGHTA, FQGNSA. The CDR3 bases are TGTGCCAGCAGCATCCTGTACGAGCAGTACTTC. As protein: CASSILYEQYF.

The chain carries TRBV27 and TRBJ2-4, with 10 bases matching TRBD1. The DNA end lines up better with TRBJ2-7; the J call may be wrong. Germline V gene data show CDR1 as MNHEY and CDR2 as SMNVEV (reference sequence). The length of the CDR3 is 13 residues. The CDR3 DNA reads as TGTGCCAGCAGGGGGACAGGGGCATCCGAGCAGTACTTC. Residues: CASRGTGASEQYF.

This clonotype was observed a handful of times. The chain has TRBV24-1 and TRBJ2-1; no reliable D call. The CDR3 length is 13 residues. Per germline, CDR1 KGHDR and CDR2 SFDVKD. Between the trimmed V and J ends, which lost 10 bases and 3 bases, there was a span of 12 bases. CDR3 DNA sequence: TGTGCCACTGCTCGAGCCTACTACAATGAGCAGTTCTTC. Translating gives CATARAYYNEQFF.

The J gene is TRBJ2-2, the V gene TRBV13; 9 bases map to TRBD1. The CDR3 contains 16 residues. Germline values: CDR1 PRHDT, CDR2 FYEKMQ (reference sequence). J lost 1 base, V lost 6 bases, and 6 bases had no gene match. The CDR3 reads CASRLYRGRNTGELFF. CDR3 in DNA: TGTGCCAGCAGATTATACAGGGGGCGGAACACCGGGGAGCTGTTTTTT.

There are a few counts of this clonotype. The J gene is TRBJ2-3, the V gene TRBV25-1, with D perhaps TRBD1 (6 bases). Germline assignment: CDR1 MGHDK and CDR2 SYGVNS. The CDR3 is 15 residues long. The V gene lost 0 bases and the J gene lost 4 bases, with 11 bases spanning the gap. CDR3 DNA: TGTGCCAGCAGTGAATACGGCAGGGGAGCAGATACGCAGTATTTT. Encoded protein: CASSEYGRGADTQYF.

The V gene is TRBV6-5, the J gene TRBJ1-5; perhaps TRBD1 as D (6 bases). The length of the CDR3 is 14 residues. Looked up from germline, CDR1 is MNHEY and CDR2 is SVGAGI. Trimming left V 0 bases short and J 10 bases short, with 13 bases between. CDR3 nucleotide sequence: TGTGCCAGCAGTTACTCAGGGGGGGGCGAACCCCAGCATTTT. This sequence encodes CASSYSGGGEPQHF.

This rearrangement joins TRBV20-1 to TRBJ2-7; possible D gene TRBD2, 5 bases. Germline CDR1 is DFQATT and CDR2 is SNEGSKA (reference sequence). V was cut by 5 bases and J by 1 base, with 15 bases left in between. There are 14 residues in the CDR3. DNA for the CDR3: TGCAGTGCTTTGGAGGCTAGGGAATCCTACGAGCAGTACTTC. Residues: CSALEARESYEQYF.

This clonotype was observed a few times. The chain recombines TRBV6-5 with TRBJ2-5; TRBD2 matches 9 bases. The CDR3 loop spans 14 amino acids. J gave up 5 bases and V 6 bases, and 7 bases lay outside the gene matches. The germline gives CDR1 MNHEY, CDR2 SVGAGI. The CDR3 loop is CASRTGTSQETQYF. The CDR3 nucleotides are TGTGCCAGCAGAACCGGGACTAGCCAGGAGACCCAGTACTTC.

The J gene is TRBJ2-1, the V gene TRBV29-1; maybe TRBD1 (5 bases). The V gene's germline CDR1 is SQVTM and CDR2 ANQGSEA. CDR3 length: 13 residues. V gave up 8 bases and J gave up 0 bases, with 11 bases separating them. CDR3 in amino acids: CSFRRGSYNEQFF. For the CDR3, the DNA is TGCAGCTTCCGAAGGGGCTCCTACAATGAGCAGTTCTTC.

This chain uses TRBV7-3 with TRBJ2-5; 8 positions match TRBD2. The V gene's germline CDR1 is SGHTA and CDR2 FQGTGA. The CDR3 contains 18 residues. Losses at the gene ends were 5 bases for V and 4 bases for J; bases not matched to a gene: 18. The CDR3 region is CASSVGLVSARAIETQYF. CDR3 coding DNA: TGTGCCAGCAGCGTGGGACTAGTGTCGGCCCGTGCCATAGAGACCCAGTACTTC.

This clonotype has a handful of counts. The chain links TRBV29-1 to TRBJ2-1; D gene ambiguous. Per germline, CDR1 SQVTM and CDR2 ANQGSEA. The CDR3 length is 13 residues. V shed 3 bases and J shed 4 bases, with 10 bases lying between them. Written as DNA, the CDR3 is TGCAGCGTTGAGGGCAGTTTTTACAATGAGCAGTTCTTC. Translation gives CSVEGSFYNEQFF.

This clonotype was found once. V is TRBV7-2 and J is TRBJ2-5; TRBD1 matches at 8 bases. The V gene end was trimmed by 4 bases and the J gene end by 13 bases; junction bases not matched to a gene: 5. Germline assignment: CDR1 SGHTA and CDR2 FQGNSA. CDR3 length equals 11 residues. In DNA, the CDR3 is TGTGCCAGCAGCTACCGGGACAGGAGGTACTTC. It is translated as CASSYRDRRYF. Full variable domain (missing parts from reference TRBV7-2 and TRBJ2-5): GAGVSQSPSNKVTEKGKDVELRCDPISGHTALYWYRQSLGQGLEFLIYFQGNSAPDKSGLPSDRFSAERTGGSVSTLTIQRTQQEDSAVYLCASSYRDRRYFGPGTRLLVL.

The gene calls are TRBV20-1 and TRBJ2-3, with 14 bases aligning to TRBD2. The length of the CDR3 is 17 residues. Germline values: CDR1 DFQATT, CDR2 SNEGSKA (reference sequence). V was clipped by 6 bases and J by 2 bases; unmatched bases: 10. CDR3 DNA: TGCAGTGCCTGGACTAGCGGGAGGTTACAGTCCACAGATACGCAGTATTTT. Translated: CSAWTSGRLQSTDTQYF.

V is TRBV7-2 and J is TRBJ1-5, with a weak D call TRBD1 (6 bases). This CDR3 comprises 13 residues. Germline CDR1 reads SGHTA; CDR2 reads FQGNSA. With 5 bases removed from V and 5 bases from J, the gap between germline ends came to 10 bases. The CDR3 here is CASSIGGYQPQHF. The CDR3 DNA follows: TGTGCCAGCAGCATCGGGGGCTATCAGCCCCAGCATTTT.

This chain joins TRBV25-1 and TRBJ2-3; perhaps D is TRBD1 or TRBD2 (6 bases each). V shed 5 bases and J shed 8 bases, with 14 bases lying between them. CDR3 size: 13 residues. Per the germline V gene, CDR1 is MGHDK and CDR2 is SYGVNS. CDR3 protein: CASSTGGGATQYF. The CDR3 region has the DNA TGTGCCAGCAGTACTGGAGGGGGAGCTACGCAGTATTTT. Full variable domain (remainder filled in from reference TRBV25-1 and TRBJ2-3): EADIYQTPRYLVIGTGKKITLECSQTMGHDKMYWYQQDPGMELHLIHYSYGVNSTEKGDLSSESTVSRIRTEHFPLTLESARPSHTSQYLCASSTGGGATQYFGPGTRLTVL.

This clonotype has only a few counts. The chain has TRBV24-1 and TRBJ2-6, with D uncertain. The germline CDR1 and CDR2 sequences are KGHDR and SFDVKD. V lost 7 bases and J 0 bases, leaving 3 bases between the germline ends. The CDR3 length is 13 residues. The CDR3 DNA reads TGTGCCACCAGCGTCTCTGGGGCCAACGTCCTGACTTTC. Protein: CATSVSGANVLTF.

J is TRBJ1-2 and V is TRBV29-1, with D unresolved. The CDR3 spans 15 residues. CDR1 is SQVTM and CDR2 is ANQGSEA in the germline V gene. Trimming took off 4 bases at V and 4 bases at J, with 19 bases between the two ends. CDR3 in DNA: TGCAGCGTTGTTTGGGAGTCTCCCTCCGGCTATGGCTACACCTTC. Encoded protein: CSVVWESPSGYGYTF.

The chain couples TRBV19 to TRBJ1-1; D perhaps matches TRBD1 (5 bases). The V and J ends lost 3 bases and 8 bases respectively, with 22 bases between them. This CDR3 spans 16 amino acids. CDR1 and CDR2 (germline): LNHDA, SQIVND (reference sequence). The CDR3 is CASSISPPGPPREAFF. CDR3 DNA: TGTGCCAGTAGTATTAGCCCGCCGGGACCGCCAAGGGAAGCTTTCTTT.

A few counts support this clonotype. The chain employs TRBV18 and TRBJ2-7; the D call may be TRBD1 or TRBD2 (5 bases each). The CDR3 runs to 16 residues. Germline assignment: CDR1 KGHSH and CDR2 LQKENI. V lost 3 bases, J lost 2 bases, and 17 bases lay in between. CDR3 coding DNA: TGTGCCAGCTCACCTTCTCAAGGGACGGACCCCTACGAGCAGTACTTC. It translates to CASSPSQGTDPYEQYF. Supplemented by reference TRBV18 and TRBJ2-7, the full variable domain reads NAGVMQNPRHLVRRRGQEARLRCSPMKGHSHVYWYRQLPEEGLKFMVYLQKENIIDESGMPKERFSAEFPKEGPSILRIQQVVRGDSAAYFCASSPSQGTDPYEQYFGPGTRLTVT.

The V gene is TRBV7-8, the J gene TRBJ2-1; 7 bases map to TRBD2. This CDR3 region has 14 residues. Germline V gene lookup returns CDR1 SGHVS and CDR2 FQNEAQ. V shed 5 bases, J shed 3 bases, and the junction held 4 bases outside the gene matches. The CDR3 protein is CASSESGIYNEQFF. Written as DNA, the CDR3 is TGTGCCAGCAGCGAAAGCGGGATCTACAATGAGCAGTTCTTC.

The gene calls are TRBV12-3 or TRBV12-4 and TRBJ1-5, with TRBD1 identical over 8 bases. The CDR3 consists of 13 residues. With 6 bases clipped from V and 3 bases from J, the junction kept 1 base outside the gene matches. CDR3 sequence: CASRDRDNQPQHF. The CDR3 DNA follows: TGTGCCAGCAGGGACAGGGACAATCAGCCCCAGCATTTT.